This record concerns one TCR beta chain sequence. Its cognate antigen has yet to be identified. Base qualities are missing; no much larger clone stands one base away. The data are from a study of cytomegalovirus exposure and HLA in healthy donors (TCRdb year 2017). As for the study more broadly: An earlier analysis of approximately 640 of the donors reported 250 to 300 Gb of sequence data and around 110 million unique TCR beta sequences from 150 million to 200 million T cells. About 310 gigabases of sequencing data and 78 million or so unique TCR sequences were included in an early release covering about 700 HLA-typed donors. Of the roughly 430 genotyped donors, roughly 85% fell in the genetic ancestry cluster associated with self-reported Caucasian donors. The study aimed to test whether cataloging public T cell receptors could reveal signatures of past pathogen exposure. The T cell repertoires of 666 subjects were profiled by immunosequencing and related to cytomegalovirus serostatus. Along with the approximately 600-subject first cohort, a separate validation cohort of over a hundred different subjects was used. To predict cytomegalovirus infection status, the study brought together high-throughput TCR immunosequencing, statistical association of individual TCRs with disease status, and machine learning. In a later analysis, previously published TCR beta repertoires from 550 to 700 donors were re-analyzed and high-resolution HLA genotyping was added so that TCR occurrence patterns could be studied. Rather than using new phenotypic data, the later analysis identified candidate immune exposures from TCR beta sequences and from how often those sequences occurred across donors. To decide whether each TCR beta V gene segment behaved as functional or pseudogenic, an earlier analysis of over 500 of the donors relied on high-throughput TCR beta sequencing. Donor age, sex, ethnicity and CMV serostatus were compiled alongside the repertoire data. Genome-wide SNP genotypes for about 65% of the roughly 700 donors were used in a later genetic analysis, which treated that subset as a discovery cohort. All discovery cohort repertoires had been generated on a single sequencing platform. HLA typing included class I and class II loci at four-digit resolution. The number of donors typed differed by locus, with about 629-640 for A, B, C, DRB1 and DQB1, approximately 500 for DQA1, about 610 for DPA1, and around 450 for DPB1. Roughly 5 DR-DQ haplotypes were handled as single units for association and clustering, since linkage in the cohort was strong. Among around 400 genotyped donors of the cohort, an average of around 250,000 unique TCR beta nucleotide sequences was sequenced per donor, of which approximately 18% were non-productive. The investigation overall reported the following: A further reported finding was that TCR beta sequences accurately predicted the HLA-A and HLA-B alleles for most subjects in the first cohort. Presence/absence analyses assumed roughly uniform sequencing depth across donors, an assumption that may not hold. According to a later analysis, most CMV-associated TCR beta chains appeared to be HLA-restricted, and the HLA associations seemed to be driven largely by CMV exposure. In both the original and validation cohorts, the classifier was reported to diagnose cytomegalovirus status with high specificity and sensitivity. The study listed 150 to 200 TCR beta chains as associated with cytomegalovirus. A later analysis associated 15,000 or so TCR beta sequences with specific HLA alleles at a false discovery rate of 0.05. Only TCR beta chains were sequenced in this cohort, and the absence of alpha or paired-chain data limited detectable features. The sequencing pipeline was judged likely to have produced a cluster of highly shared sequence variants as a technical artifact. In a later analysis, several top co-occurrence clusters were reported to appear linked to parvovirus B19, influenza, CMV and Epstein-Barr virus. While some public TCRs were present in many individuals, most TCR sequences turned up only very rarely across donors. In a later analysis, the rate of TCR association differed among HLA loci, with DRB1 alleles having the most associated TCRs and HLA-C alleles having the fewest. According to a later genetic analysis, donors in an Asian-associated ancestry cluster had fewer N-insertions in productive TCRs than the roughly 670-donor mean. Broadly in line with IMGT annotations, most TCR beta V segments showed up in productive rearrangements about 90% or about 30% of the time in an earlier analysis of 450 to 750 of the donors. For the cohort, immune exposure information was limited to CMV serostatus. The authors suggested that the approach could potentially be generalized to other disease states and immunological phenotypes. The 87-base-pair reads could not distinguish some IMGT-functional V segments, including TRBV6-2 and TRBV6-3, so those segments were excluded. Because counts were too low, 15 or so rarely observed V segments, including chromosome 9 orphons, were excluded from the earlier analysis of a few hundred of the donors. In vitro tests confirmed that a few of the cytomegalovirus-associated TCR beta chains recognize cytomegalovirus antigens. Linkage disequilibrium might explain the correlated functional status among segregating V segments, but an unknown experimental factor could not be ruled out. Compared with equally common non-associated chains, HLA-associated TCR beta chains in a later analysis were more clonally expanded and had lower generation probabilities. When HLA alleles, especially DR and DQ, strongly co-occurred, attributing TCR associations to individual alleles was difficult. V-gene and J-gene trimming of TCR beta chains was associated with a missense DCLRE1C variant in a later genetic analysis, and the association was replicated in an independent cohort. Because some donors lacked HLA typing at each locus, the association tests relied only on the typed subset.

Receptor libraries were prepared by the immunoSEQ multiplex PCR assay. For the multiplex PCR, a mixture combining 60 forward primers for TCR Vbeta segments and 13 reverse primers for TCR Jbeta segments was used. The CDR3 region of rearranged TCR beta genes was amplified from genomic DNA by a multiplex PCR assay. Amplified TCR beta libraries were sequenced as 87-base-pair reads on the Illumina HiSeq System. The study's own analysis went as follows. A later analysis counted tens of millions of unique TCR beta chains across the 650 to 700 repertoires, and 10 million to 11 million of these chains were shared by at least two donors. Raw reads were error-corrected and collapsed into unique sequences with a nearest-neighbor algorithm that merged closely related sequences to remove PCR and sequencing errors. To assign V, D and J gene segments, CDR3 sequences were aligned to IMGT reference sequences. For a sequence to be retained, at least a six-nucleotide match to both a V gene segment and a J gene segment was required. A rearrangement counted as productive if the CDR3 had no stop codons and remained in frame with V and J, and every other rearrangement counted as non-productive. Following IMGT convention, CDR3 was defined as the stretch from the second conserved V-encoded cysteine to the conserved J-encoded phenylalanine. The earlier analysis of about 610 of the donors excluded any sequence lacking an unambiguous match to a single V gene segment. In an earlier analysis of a few hundred of the donors, V segments were called functional above 56.7% productive rearrangements and were called segregating when the between-donor standard deviation exceeded 5%. A statistical classification framework was built for diagnosing cytomegalovirus status from the catalog of TCR beta chain sequences. A later analysis assigned V and J genes by comparing TCR nucleotide sequences with IMGT/GENE-DB human TR gene sequences. Using the TCRdist pipeline, a later analysis assigned CDR3 sequences along with most-parsimonious VDJ recombination scenarios. In a later analysis, every TCR beta chain was defined by the combination of its CDR3 amino acid sequence and its V-gene family, and reads without a unique V-gene family were dropped. To address suspected cross-contamination and a sequencing artifact, a later analysis removed roughly 580 highly shared, low-generation-probability nucleotide sequences. For each public chain, a later analysis derived a clonal expansion index from normalized ranks of inferred template counts within each repertoire. In a later analysis, generation probabilities were computed using a VDJ recombination model fitted to out-of-frame rearrangements, and the results were checked against IGoR. A later analysis scored TCR-TCR, TCR-HLA and TCR-CMV co-occurrence with hypergeometric tests, applying a repertoire-size bias correction to TCR pairs. In a later analysis, false discovery rates were estimated by permuting HLA or CMV assignments 20 times. In a later analysis, co-occurring TCRs were grouped with DBSCAN, and TCRdist sequence similarity was added when clustering was performed within HLA-allele-positive subsets. Repertoires with fewer than 30,000 or more than 120,000 public chains were left out of co-occurrence clustering, as were five repertoires with anomalous nucleotide sharing. In its TCRdb copy, this immuneACCESS table keeps in-frame sequences only and misses some clones. Where compared with another copy, unresolved V genes explain less than half of these, and the others have no known cause. Clonal size and the V and J genes are those of that table, whereas D and trimming came from the DNA. The sample has 90,000 to 120,000 clones on record, 81% of them singletons. The ten largest make up 2% to 2.5% of the sample.

Its CDR3 holds 18 amino acids, cysteine through phenylalanine. Here the CDR3 DNA is all that survives: 54 bases in frame from base 1. Via the germline V gene, CDR1 is MDHEN and CDR2 SYDVKM. The junction shows trimming of 6 bases on V and 4 bases on J, and the gene matches do not reach 19 bases of it. The cohort comprised hundreds of healthy bone marrow donors. Cohort members were all nominally healthy when sampled, although unrecorded immune exposures were likely present. The donor tested CMV seronegative, placing the donor among the 350 to 400 seronegative members of the cohort. Each donor provided a peripheral blood sample, and peripheral blood mononuclear cells were used for TCR beta sequencing. The Qiagen DNeasy Blood Extraction Kit was used to extract genomic DNA from the blood cell samples.

The clonotype originates from a young man in good health and CMV-seronegative. The specimen was PBMCs. The chain uses TRBV28 and TRBJ2-5, with 8 central nucleotides matching TRBD1. The nucleotides read TGTGCCAGCAGGAAAACCGGGACAGGAGCTCTTTCGCGAGAGACCCAGTACTTC. This codes for CASRKTGTGALSRETQYF.